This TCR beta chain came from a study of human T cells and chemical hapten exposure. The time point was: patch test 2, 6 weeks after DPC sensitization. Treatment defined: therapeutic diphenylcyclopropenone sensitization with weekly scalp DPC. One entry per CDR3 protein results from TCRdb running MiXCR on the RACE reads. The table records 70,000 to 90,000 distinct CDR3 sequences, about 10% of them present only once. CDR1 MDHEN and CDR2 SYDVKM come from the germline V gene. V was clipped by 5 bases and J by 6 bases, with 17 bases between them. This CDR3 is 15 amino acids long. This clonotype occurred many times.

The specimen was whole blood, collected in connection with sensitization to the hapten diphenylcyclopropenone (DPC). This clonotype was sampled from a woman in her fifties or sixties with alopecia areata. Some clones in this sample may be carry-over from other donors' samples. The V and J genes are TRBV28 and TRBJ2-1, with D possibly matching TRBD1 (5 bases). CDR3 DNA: TGTGCCAGCAGTCCCCAGGGTCTTCTGGGCAATGAGCAGTTCTTC. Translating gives CASSPQGLLGNEQFF.